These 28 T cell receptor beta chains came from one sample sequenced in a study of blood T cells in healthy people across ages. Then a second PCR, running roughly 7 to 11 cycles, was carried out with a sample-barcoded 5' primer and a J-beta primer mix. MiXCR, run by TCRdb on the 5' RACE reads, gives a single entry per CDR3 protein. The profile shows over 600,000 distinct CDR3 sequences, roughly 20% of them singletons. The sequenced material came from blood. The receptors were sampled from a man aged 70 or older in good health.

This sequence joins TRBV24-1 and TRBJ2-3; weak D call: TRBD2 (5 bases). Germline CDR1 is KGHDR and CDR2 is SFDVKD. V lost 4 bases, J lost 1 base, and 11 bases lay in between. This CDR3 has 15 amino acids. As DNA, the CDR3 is TGTGCCACCAGTGACCTGTCGGAGGGCACAGATACGCAGTATTTT. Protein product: CATSDLSEGTDTQYF.

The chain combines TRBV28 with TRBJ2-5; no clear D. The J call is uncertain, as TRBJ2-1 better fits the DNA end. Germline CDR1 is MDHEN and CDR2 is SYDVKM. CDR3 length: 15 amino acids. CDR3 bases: TGTGCCAGCAGTTTGGTAACGGGCCTATCCAATGAGCAGTTCTTC. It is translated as CASSLVTGLSNEQFF.

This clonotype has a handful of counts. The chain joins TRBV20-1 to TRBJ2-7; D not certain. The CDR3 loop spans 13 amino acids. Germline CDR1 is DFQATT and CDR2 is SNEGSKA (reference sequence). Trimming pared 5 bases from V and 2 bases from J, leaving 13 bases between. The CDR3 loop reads CSALDVPPYEQYF. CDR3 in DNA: TGCAGTGCTCTAGATGTTCCCCCCTACGAGCAGTACTTC.

The CDR3: CASSQPGLVVEQFF. DNA for the CDR3: TGTGCCAGCAGCCAGCCGGGACTAGTTGTTGAGCAGTTCTTC. V is TRBV3-1 and J is TRBJ2-1; TRBD2 matches at 8 bases. The CDR3 spans 14 residues. The J segment lost 9 bases and the V segment lost 3 bases, leaving 7 bases of the junction unmatched. From germline, CDR1 is LGHDT and CDR2 YNNKEL (reference sequence).

CDR3 coding DNA: TGTGCCAGCAGTTTGACTGACTACGAGCAGTACTTC. This gives the protein CASSLTDYEQYF. The chain recombines TRBV6-2 or TRBV6-3 with TRBJ2-7; no clear D. The V end was cut by 4 bases, the J end by 3 bases, with 7 bases between. The germline CDR1 and CDR2 sequences are MNHEY and SVGEGT. The CDR3 totals 12 residues.

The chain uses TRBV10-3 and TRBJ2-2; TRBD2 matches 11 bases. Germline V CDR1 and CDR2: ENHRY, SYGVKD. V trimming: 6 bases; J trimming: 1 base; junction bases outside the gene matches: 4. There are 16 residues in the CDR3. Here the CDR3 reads CAIRRGTSGNTGELFF. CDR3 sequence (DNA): TGTGCCATCAGGCGGGGGACTAGCGGGAACACCGGGGAGCTGTTTTTT.

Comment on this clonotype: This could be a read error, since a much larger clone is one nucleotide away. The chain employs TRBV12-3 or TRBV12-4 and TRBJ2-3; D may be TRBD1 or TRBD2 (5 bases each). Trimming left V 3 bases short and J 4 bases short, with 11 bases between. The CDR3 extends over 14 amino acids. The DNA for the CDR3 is TGTGCCAGCAGTTTCAGGGTTAGCGCAGATACGCAGTATTTT. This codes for CASSFRVSADTQYF.

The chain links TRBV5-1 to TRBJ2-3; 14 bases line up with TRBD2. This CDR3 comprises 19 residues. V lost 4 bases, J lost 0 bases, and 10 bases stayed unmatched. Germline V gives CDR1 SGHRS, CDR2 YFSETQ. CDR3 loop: CASSPGTSGRNPSTDTQYF. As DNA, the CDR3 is TGCGCCAGCAGCCCCGGGACTAGCGGGAGAAACCCTAGCACAGATACGCAGTATTTT.

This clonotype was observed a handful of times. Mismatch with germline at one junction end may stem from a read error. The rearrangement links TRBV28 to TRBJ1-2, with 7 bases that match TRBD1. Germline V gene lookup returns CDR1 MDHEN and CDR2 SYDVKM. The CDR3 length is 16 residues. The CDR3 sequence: CASSSRGGAANYGCTF. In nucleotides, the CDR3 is TGTGCCAGCAGTAGCAGGGGGGGGGCAGCTAACTATGGCTGCACCTTC.

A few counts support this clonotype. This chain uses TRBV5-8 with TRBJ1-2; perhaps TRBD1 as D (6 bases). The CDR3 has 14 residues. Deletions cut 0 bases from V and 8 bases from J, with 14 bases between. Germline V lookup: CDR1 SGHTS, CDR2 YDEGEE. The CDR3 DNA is TGTGCCAGCAGCTTGGCGATGGGGGCGAAGGGCTACACCTTC. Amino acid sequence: CASSLAMGAKGYTF.

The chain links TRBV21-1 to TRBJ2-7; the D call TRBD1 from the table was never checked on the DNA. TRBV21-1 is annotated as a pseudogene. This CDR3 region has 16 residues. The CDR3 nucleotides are TGTGCCAGCAGCAAAGAGTTAGACAGGGCATTGGGCGAGCAGTACTTC. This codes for CASSKELDRALGEQYF.

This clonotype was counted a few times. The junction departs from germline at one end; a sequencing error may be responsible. CDR3 amino acids: CAGSRQGAETQYF. The DNA of the CDR3 is TGTGCCGGCAGCCGACAGGGGGCTGAGACCCAGTACTTC. The chain combines TRBV5-6 with TRBJ2-5, with TRBD1 identical over 10 bases. The CDR3 contains 13 residues. CDR1 and CDR2 from the germline V gene are SGHDT and YYEEEE.

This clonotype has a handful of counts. CDR3 protein: CASYGGGANEKLFF. The CDR3 DNA follows: TGTGCCAGCTACGGGGGAGGAGCAAATGAAAAACTGTTTTTT. This rearrangement joins TRBV18 to TRBJ1-4; tentative D call: TRBD1 (5 bases). Germline assignment: CDR1 KGHSH and CDR2 LQKENI. The CDR3 length is 14 residues. Trimming pared 7 bases from V and 5 bases from J, leaving 14 bases between.

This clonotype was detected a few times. The CDR3 nucleotides read TGTGCCAGCAGTGTCAGGGGGACAGGGACCACCGGGGAGCTGTTTTTT. Amino acids: CASSVRGTGTTGELFF. This chain links TRBV6-1 with TRBJ2-2; TRBD1 aligns across 9 bases. After removal of 4 bases from V and 4 bases from J, the junction contained 7 bases not matched to a gene. This CDR3 has 16 residues. Per the germline V gene, CDR1 is MNHNS and CDR2 is SASEGT.

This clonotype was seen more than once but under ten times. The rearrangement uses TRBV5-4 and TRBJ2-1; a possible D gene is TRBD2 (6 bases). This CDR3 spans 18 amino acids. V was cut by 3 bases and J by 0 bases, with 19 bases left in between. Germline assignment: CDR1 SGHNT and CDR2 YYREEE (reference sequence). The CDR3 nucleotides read TGTGCCAGCAGCTCAGTGTTCCGGGAGCGTACCTCCTACAATGAGCAGTTCTTC. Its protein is CASSSVFRERTSYNEQFF.

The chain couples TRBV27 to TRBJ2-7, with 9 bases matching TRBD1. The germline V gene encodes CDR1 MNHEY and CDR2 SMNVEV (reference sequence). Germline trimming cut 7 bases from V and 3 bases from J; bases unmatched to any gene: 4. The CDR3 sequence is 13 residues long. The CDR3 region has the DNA TGTGCCAGCATTCCGGGACAGGGCTACGAGCAGTACTTC. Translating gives CASIPGQGYEQYF.

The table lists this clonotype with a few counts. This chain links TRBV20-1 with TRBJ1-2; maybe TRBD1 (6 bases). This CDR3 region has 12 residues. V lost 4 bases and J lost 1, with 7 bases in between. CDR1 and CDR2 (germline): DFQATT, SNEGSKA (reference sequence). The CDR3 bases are TGCAGTGCTAACAGGGATAACTATGGCTACACCTTC. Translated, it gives CSANRDNYGYTF.

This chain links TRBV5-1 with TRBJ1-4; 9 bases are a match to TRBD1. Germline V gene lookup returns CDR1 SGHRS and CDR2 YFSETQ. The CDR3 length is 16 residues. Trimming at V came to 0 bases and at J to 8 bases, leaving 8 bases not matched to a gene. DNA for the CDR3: TGCGCCAGCAGCTTGGCATTGACAGGGGGTTCGGAAAAACTGTTTTTT. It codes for CASSLALTGGSEKLFF.

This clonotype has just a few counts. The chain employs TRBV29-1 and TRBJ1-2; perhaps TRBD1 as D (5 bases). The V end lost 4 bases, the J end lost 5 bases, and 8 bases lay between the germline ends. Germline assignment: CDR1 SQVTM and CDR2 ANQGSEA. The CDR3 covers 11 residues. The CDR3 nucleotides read TGCAGCGTTGCCAGGGATTATGGCTACACCTTC. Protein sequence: CSVARDYGYTF.

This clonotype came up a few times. CDR3 in amino acids: CASTNPRDRSFF. CDR3 bases: TGTGCCAGCACCAACCCTAGGGACAGGTCTTTCTTT. The chain combines TRBV28 with TRBJ1-1, with TRBD1 matching 8 bases. Looked up from germline, CDR1 is MDHEN and CDR2 is SYDVKM. Trimming cost V 7 bases and J 12 bases; bases outside gene matches: 10. This CDR3 has 12 residues.

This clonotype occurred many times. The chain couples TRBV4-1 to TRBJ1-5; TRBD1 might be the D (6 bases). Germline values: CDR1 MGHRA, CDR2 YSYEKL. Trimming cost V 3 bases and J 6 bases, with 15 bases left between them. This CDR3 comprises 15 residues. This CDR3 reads CASSQGAALGQPQHF. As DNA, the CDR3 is TGCGCCAGCAGCCAGGGGGCCGCTTTGGGTCAGCCCCAGCATTTT.

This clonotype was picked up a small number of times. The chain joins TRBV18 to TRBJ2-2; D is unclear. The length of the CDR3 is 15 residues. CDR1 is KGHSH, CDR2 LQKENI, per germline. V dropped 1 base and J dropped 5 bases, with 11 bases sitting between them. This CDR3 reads CASSPLRVETGELFF. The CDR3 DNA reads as TGTGCCAGCTCACCACTACGGGTCGAAACCGGGGAGCTGTTTTTT.

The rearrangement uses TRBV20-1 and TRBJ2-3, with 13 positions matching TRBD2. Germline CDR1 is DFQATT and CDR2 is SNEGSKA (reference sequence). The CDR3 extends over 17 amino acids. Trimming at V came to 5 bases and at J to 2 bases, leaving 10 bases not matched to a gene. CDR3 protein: CSAWTSGGLRSTDTQYF. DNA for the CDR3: TGCAGTGCTTGGACTAGCGGGGGTTTGAGATCCACAGATACGCAGTATTTT.

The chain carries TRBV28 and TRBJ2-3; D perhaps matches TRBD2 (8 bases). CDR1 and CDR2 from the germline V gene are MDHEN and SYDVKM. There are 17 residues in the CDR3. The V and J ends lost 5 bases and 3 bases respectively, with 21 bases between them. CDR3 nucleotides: TGTGCCAGCAGTCGGGAGGGGGACAGAAGCGGGACAGATACGCAGTATTTT. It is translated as CASSREGDRSGTDTQYF.

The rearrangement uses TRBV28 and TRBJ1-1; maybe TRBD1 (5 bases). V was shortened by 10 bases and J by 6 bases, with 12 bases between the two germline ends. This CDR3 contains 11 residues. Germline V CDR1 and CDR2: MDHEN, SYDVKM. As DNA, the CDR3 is TGTGCCACTTTGGGACGGTCTGAAGCTTTCTTT. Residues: CATLGRSEAFF. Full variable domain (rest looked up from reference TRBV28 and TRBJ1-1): DVKVTQSSRYLVKRTGEKVFLECVQDMDHENMFWYRQDPGLGLRLIYFSYDVKMKEKGDIPEGYSVSREKKERFSLILESASTNQTSMYLCATLGRSEAFFGQGTRLTVV.

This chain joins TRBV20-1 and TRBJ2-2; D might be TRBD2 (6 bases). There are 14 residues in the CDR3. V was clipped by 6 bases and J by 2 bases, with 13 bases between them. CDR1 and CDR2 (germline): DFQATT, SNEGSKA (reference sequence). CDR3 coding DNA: TGCAGTGCCCTTGGGGGACTTAACACCGGGGAGCTGTTTTTT. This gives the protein CSALGGLNTGELFF.

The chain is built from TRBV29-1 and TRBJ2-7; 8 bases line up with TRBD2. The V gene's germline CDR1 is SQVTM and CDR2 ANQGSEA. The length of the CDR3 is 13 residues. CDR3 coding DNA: TGCAGTGCCAGCGGGAGCAATTCCTACGAGCAGTACTTC. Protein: CSASGSNSYEQYF.

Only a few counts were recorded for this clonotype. CDR3 bases: TGCAGCGTTGAAGGGACAGGGGGGGTGCAGTACTTC. Translating it yields CSVEGTGGVQYF. The gene calls are TRBV29-1 and TRBJ2-1; 10 nucleotides align to TRBD1. The DNA end favors TRBJ2-7, so the J call may be wrong. The CDR3 loop spans 12 amino acids. Germline assignment: CDR1 SQVTM and CDR2 ANQGSEA.